The 26 T cell receptor beta chains below come from one sample, sequenced in a study of blood T cell repertoires in COVID-19. Sequenced by immunoSEQ multiplex PCR; TCRdb stores in-frame clones only, minus some. Of roughly 300,000 clones listed, about nine tenths were seen once; the top ten hold approximately 12%. Sequenced material: peripheral blood. These receptors were collected from a woman aged 30 to 39 with COVID-19, enrolled during active disease.

This chain connects TRBV15 to TRBJ1-1, with TRBD1 matching 11 bases. V lost 3 bases and J lost 3; bases outside the gene matches: 9. This CDR3 is 17 amino acids long. CDR1 and CDR2 from the germline V gene are LNHNV and YYDKDF (reference sequence). For the CDR3, the DNA is TGTGCCACCAGCAGGGGAAGTCCGGGACAGGGGGACACTGAAGCTTTCTTT. This translates into CATSRGSPGQGDTEAFF.

The chain has TRBV27 and TRBJ2-2; perhaps TRBD2 as D (6 bases). V was cut by 7 bases and J by 6 bases, with 18 bases left in between. The CDR3 is 15 amino acids. Germline assignment: CDR1 MNHEY and CDR2 SMNVEV (reference sequence). CDR3 in amino acids: CASKFGGSRAGELFF. The CDR3 DNA follows: TGTGCCAGCAAATTCGGAGGGTCCCGGGCCGGGGAGCTGTTTTTT.

The chain combines TRBV7-9 with TRBJ2-5, with D possibly TRBD2 on 5 matching bases. The germline V gene encodes CDR1 SEHNR and CDR2 FQNEAQ (reference sequence). Trimming cost V 1 base and J 8 bases, with 11 bases left between them. There are 13 residues in the CDR3. CDR3 region: CASSLGGSATQYF. As DNA, the CDR3 is TGTGCCAGCAGCTTAGGAGGGTCGGCTACCCAGTACTTC.

CDR3 bases: TGCGCCAGCACCCCAGGGTACCTCACCGGGACAGGGCCCTACAATGAGCAGTTCTTC. Translating it yields CASTPGYLTGTGPYNEQFF. This chain uses TRBV4-1 with TRBJ2-1, with TRBD1 matching 9 bases. Germline trimming cut 7 bases from V and 2 bases from J; bases unmatched to any gene: 18. The V gene's germline CDR1 is MGHRA and CDR2 YSYEKL. CDR3 size: 19 residues.

The count of this clone is one. The gene calls are TRBV18 and TRBJ2-3, with D possibly being TRBD2 (6 bases). The V end was cut by 4 bases, the J end by 2 bases, with 19 bases between. CDR1 is KGHSH and CDR2 is LQKENI in the germline V gene. CDR3 length: 17 amino acids. CDR3 DNA sequence: TGTGCCAGCTCACGTCTACTAGTGGGGGGTGACACAGATACGCAGTATTTT. Encoded protein: CASSRLLVGGDTDTQYF.

The J gene is TRBJ1-5, the V gene TRBV30; 9 nucleotides match TRBD1. There are 15 residues in the CDR3. The trim removed 4 bases at V and 7 bases at J, leaving 11 bases unmatched. The germline V gene has CDR1 GTSNPN and CDR2 SVGIG (reference sequence). The chain's CDR3 is CAWTPGQGTNQPQHF. The CDR3, as DNA: TGTGCCTGGACCCCCGGACAGGGGACTAACCAGCCCCAGCATTTT.

The chain carries TRBV4-1 and TRBJ2-7; 9 bases match TRBD1. Trimming cost V 4 bases and J 0 bases; bases outside gene matches: 4. Per the germline V gene, CDR1 is MGHRA and CDR2 is YSYEKL. CDR3 length: 15 amino acids. CDR3 residues: CASSPAGQGSYEQYF. The CDR3 bases are TGCGCCAGCAGCCCTGCGGGACAGGGCTCCTACGAGCAGTACTTC.

This clone occurred once. The chain uses TRBV7-9 and TRBJ2-1; 7 nucleotides agree with TRBD2. The CDR3 is 15 amino acids. Germline CDR1 is SEHNR and CDR2 is FQNEAQ (reference sequence). With V trimmed by 5 bases and J by 5 bases, 9 bases remained unmatched. DNA for the CDR3: TGTGCCAGCAGCCCCCCCGGGGGGTGGAACAATGAGCAGTTCTTC. Amino acid sequence: CASSPPGGWNNEQFF.

The chain employs TRBV5-5 and TRBJ2-7, with TRBD1 matching 8 bases. Germline CDR1 is SGHKS and CDR2 is YYEKEE (reference sequence). This CDR3 has 13 amino acids. V lost 5 bases and J lost 7; bases outside the gene matches: 8. CDR3 nucleotide sequence: TGTGCCAGCAGGGGGACAGGTGGTGAAGAGCAGTACTTC. This encodes CASRGTGGEEQYF.

Remarks on this clone: The sample contains more than one DNA sequence encoding this CDR3. The CDR3 region is CASSLGGGSYEQYF. CDR3 nucleotides: TGTGCCAGCAGCTTGGGCGGGGGGTCTTACGAGCAGTACTTC. The rearrangement links TRBV11-3 to TRBJ2-7; 8 bases line up with TRBD2. The ends lost 3 bases at V and 4 bases at J; junction bases unmatched: 5. Germline CDR1 is SGHNT and CDR2 is YENEEA. The CDR3 is 14 amino acids. The full variable domain, its missing parts supplied by reference TRBV11-3 and TRBJ2-7, is EAGVVQSPRYKIIEKKQPVAFWCNPISGHNTLYWYLQNLGQGPELLIRYENEEAVDDSQLPKDRFSAERLKGVDSTLKIQPAELGDSAVYLCASSLGGGSYEQYFGPGTRLTVT.

The chain couples TRBV6-5 to TRBJ1-4; TRBD1 matches 8 bases. The CDR3 extends over 14 amino acids. J gave up 5 bases and V 6 bases, and 5 bases lay outside the gene matches. Germline V gene sequence: CDR1 MNHEY, CDR2 SVGAGI. CDR3 DNA sequence: TGTGCCAGCAGCCGACAGGGGACAAATGAAAAACTGTTTTTT. Translated, it gives CASSRQGTNEKLFF.

This chain connects TRBV19 to TRBJ2-5, with TRBD1 matching 8 bases. This CDR3 has 15 residues. The J segment lost 1 base and the V segment lost 3 bases, leaving 4 bases of the junction unmatched. CDR1 is LNHDA, CDR2 SQIVND, per germline (reference sequence). The DNA of the CDR3 is TGTGCCAGTAGTATGGACGGGACAGGCCAAGAGACCCAGTACTTC. It encodes CASSMDGTGQETQYF.

V and J are TRBV6-1 and TRBJ2-3; the match to TRBD2 covers 11 bases. Germline CDR1 reads MNHNS; CDR2 reads SASEGT. V dropped 3 bases and J dropped 2; count of bases not matched to a gene: 4. The CDR3 is made up of 16 amino acids. The CDR3 loop reads CASSDALAGVTDTQYF. The CDR3, as DNA: TGTGCCAGCAGTGACGCACTAGCGGGGGTCACAGATACGCAGTATTTT.

The chain uses TRBV28 and TRBJ2-1; D is ambiguous. This CDR3 is 11 amino acids long. V lost 4 bases, J lost 11 bases, and 9 bases lay in between. Germline values: CDR1 MDHEN, CDR2 SYDVKM. The CDR3 sequence: CASSSNTKQFF. The CDR3, as DNA: TGTGCCAGCAGTTCAAACACGAAGCAGTTCTTC. Using reference TRBV28 and TRBJ2-1 for the parts outside the CDR3, the full variable domain is DVKVTQSSRYLVKRTGEKVFLECVQDMDHENMFWYRQDPGLGLRLIYFSYDVKMKEKGDIPEGYSVSREKKERFSLILESASTNQTSMYLCASSSNTKQFFGPGTRLTVL.

The chain joins TRBV24-1 to TRBJ2-1, with 8 bases aligning to TRBD2. The CDR3 extends over 16 amino acids. Trimming removed 2 bases from V and 2 bases from J; junction bases left unmatched: 4. CDR1 and CDR2 from the germline V gene are KGHDR and SFDVKD. As DNA, the CDR3 is TGTGCCACCAGTGATTCACTAGCGGAGACCTACAATGAGCAGTTCTTC. The encoded protein is CATSDSLAETYNEQFF.

The chain is built from TRBV5-1 and TRBJ2-7; D is uncertain. CDR1 SGHRS and CDR2 YFSETQ come from the germline V gene. V shed 0 bases and J shed 7 bases, with 11 bases lying between them. The length of the CDR3 is 13 residues. The CDR3 sequence: CASSLEPLPEQYF. The CDR3 coding sequence is TGCGCCAGCAGCTTGGAACCCCTACCAGAGCAGTACTTC.

The chain joins TRBV3-1 (or the pseudogene TRBV3-2) to TRBJ1-2; TRBD1 agrees at 7 bases. The CDR3 is 15 amino acids. The J segment lost 7 bases and the V segment lost 1 base, leaving 9 bases of the junction unmatched. Germline V gene data show CDR1 as LGHDT and CDR2 as YNNKEL (reference sequence). DNA for the CDR3: TGTGCCAGCAGCCAAGGGTGGGACAGTCGGAGTGGCTACACCTTC. Its protein product is CASSQGWDSRSGYTF.

The chain joins TRBV12-3 or TRBV12-4 to TRBJ2-5; D possibly corresponds to TRBD2 (5 bases). CDR3 length: 12 amino acids. Between the trimmed V and J ends, which lost 6 bases and 6 bases, there was a span of 11 bases. The CDR3 protein is CASRFRGKTQYF. DNA of the CDR3: TGTGCCAGCAGGTTTCGGGGAAAGACCCAGTACTTC.

The V gene is TRBV3-1 (or the pseudogene TRBV3-2), the J gene TRBJ1-5; weak D call: TRBD1 (5 bases). Germline lookup yields CDR1 LGHDT and CDR2 YNNKEL (reference sequence). V was pared by 0 bases and J by 2 bases, with 8 bases between. The CDR3 runs to 15 residues. As DNA, the CDR3 is TGTGCCAGCAGCCAAGATGGGGCGGGCAATCAGCCCCAGCATTTT. Protein sequence: CASSQDGAGNQPQHF.

The chain's CDR3 is CASSYYGGTRETQYF. CDR3 coding DNA: TGTGCCAGCAGTTACTACGGAGGCACCAGAGAGACCCAGTACTTC. The rearrangement links TRBV6-5 to TRBJ2-5; the D gene is possibly TRBD2 (5 bases). Per the germline V gene, CDR1 is MNHEY and CDR2 is SVGAGI. Trimming removed 1 base at V and 4 bases at J, with 13 bases between. The CDR3 covers 15 residues.

A few counts support this clone. The V gene is TRBV7-2, the J gene TRBJ2-3; TRBD1 matches 9 bases. CDR1 is SGHTA and CDR2 is FQGNSA in the germline V gene. The CDR3 is 14 residues long. The ends lost 5 bases at V and 3 bases at J; junction bases unmatched: 3. The DNA for the CDR3 is TGTGCCAGCAGCCAAGGACAGGGGACAGATACGCAGTATTTT. This gives the protein CASSQGQGTDTQYF.

V gene TRBV29-1 combines with J gene TRBJ2-3; no definite D call. Germline V gives CDR1 SQVTM, CDR2 ANQGSEA. The V end was cut by 0 bases, the J end by 6 bases, with 10 bases between. CDR3 length equals 13 residues. CDR3 loop: CSVEESNEDTQYF. CDR3 DNA: TGCAGCGTTGAAGAAAGCAATGAGGATACGCAGTATTTT.

This CDR3 is CASSLAGTGPGNTIYF. DNA of the CDR3: TGTGCCAGCAGCTTAGCCGGGACAGGGCCAGGAAACACCATATATTTT. V is TRBV5-6 and J is TRBJ1-3; TRBD1 agrees at 9 bases. The V gene's germline CDR1 is SGHDT and CDR2 YYEEEE. This CDR3 spans 16 amino acids. V lost 2 bases to trimming and J lost 4 bases; unmatched junction nucleotides: 7.

V is TRBV5-1 and J is TRBJ2-5; tentatively, D is TRBD2 (6 bases). Looked up from germline, CDR1 is SGHRS and CDR2 is YFSETQ. The CDR3 spans 14 residues. V was pared by 4 bases and J by 2 bases, with 12 bases between. CDR3 sequence: CASSGGTVQETQYF. The CDR3 nucleotides are TGCGCCAGCAGCGGCGGGACTGTTCAAGAGACCCAGTACTTC. Full variable domain (missing parts from reference TRBV5-1 and TRBJ2-5): KAGVTQTPRYLIKTRGQQVTLSCSPISGHRSVSWYQQTPGQGLQFLFEYFSETQRNKGNFPGRFSGRQFSNSRSEMNVSTLELGDSALYLCASSGGTVQETQYFGPGTRLLVL.

This clone was counted once. The chain carries TRBV4-1 and TRBJ2-1, with 7 bases lining up with TRBD2. V shed 0 bases and J 0 bases; nucleotides not matched to a gene: 14. The CDR3 totals 20 residues. Germline CDR1 and CDR2: MGHRA and YSYEKL. CDR3 loop: CASSQDWRLVWGGSYNEQFF. As DNA, the CDR3 is TGCGCCAGCAGCCAAGATTGGAGACTAGTCTGGGGGGGCTCCTACAATGAGCAGTTCTTC.

The chain joins TRBV2 to TRBJ2-7, with 8 bases matching TRBD1. CDR3 length: 13 amino acids. Trimming at V came to 10 bases and at J to 1 base, leaving 6 bases not matched to a gene. CDR1 and CDR2 from the germline V gene are SNHLY and FYNNEI. The CDR3: CATGQGGSYEQYF. CDR3 in DNA: TGTGCCACTGGACAGGGTGGGTCCTACGAGCAGTACTTC.